This TCR beta chain was recorded in a study of post-analysis software for immune sequencing data (dated by TCRdb to about 2015). About the full investigation: Disease courses on record covered relapsing-remitting, secondary progressive and progressive-relapsing multiple sclerosis, though some patients had no subtype annotation. The patient repertoires were set against 11 previously published healthy control repertoires from donors whose ages ranged from roughly 6 to 27 years. A subset of samples was prepared in parallel using single-end sample barcoding, then pooled and co-amplified after Illumina adapter ligation.

CDR1 is given as SNHLY and CDR2 as FYNNEI, both from the germline V gene. Deletion took 2 bases off V and 8 bases off J, with a span of 19 bases between the germline ends. Reading from cysteine to phenylalanine, the CDR3 counts 16 amino acids. Only the CDR3 part of the read is kept: 48 bases, read in frame from the first base. Libraries were prepared through PCR. Reads for this sample came from an Illumina HiSeq 2500. To reduce PCR and sequencing biases, unique molecular identifiers were built into the TCR beta cDNA libraries. Per 1 to 10 million input T cells, roughly 0.5 million cDNA molecules were obtained, such that each molecule approximated one T cell. Patient libraries were prepared and sequenced with the same protocol used for the earlier healthy control dataset. Samples belonging to the same batch were prepared together, multiplexed and sequenced on a shared HiSeq lane. Per the source publication's procedure: Raw barcoded reads were processed with MIGEC, discarding single-read molecular identifier groups before consensus assembly and CDR3 extraction. VDJtools was used for post-analysis of the clonotype tables, and diversity was normalized by down-sampling every dataset to the size of the smallest sample. Repertoire overlap clustering matched CDR3 amino acid but not nucleotide sequences to correct batch-related cross-sample contamination. The raw public reads went through TCRdb reprocessing: fastp at Q25, MiXCR clone calling, in-frame beta chains kept. Rows merge per CDR3 protein into single entries with the most common DNA and genes. For this entry, the V and J calls and clone size follow TCRdb and not the study's own pipeline. This sample is represented by 750,000 to 950,000 distinct CDR3 sequences; under 70% of them were singletons. In total, the top ten clones hold approximately 4.5% of the sample.

To demonstrate the VDJtools post-analysis software, the study profiled TCR beta repertoires from the peripheral blood of about a dozen young patients with multiple sclerosis. The multiple sclerosis patients were children and adolescents between roughly 6 and 16 years of age. The investigation overall reported the following: Patients showed significantly higher frequencies than controls for a handful of TRBV segments, among them TRBV5-6, TRBV5-1 and TRBV20-1. The multiple sclerosis patient group was slightly younger than the control group. Strong co-clustering of samples prepared in the same batch was shown by direct clustering with F measure, prompting a batch-effect correction. Multiple sclerosis patients had significantly lower normalized Chao1 diversity than controls, a result that suggests substantial peripheral T-cell clonal expansion.

Details on this clonotype: Its antigen target is currently unknown. The sample holds no much larger clone one base away, and base qualities are not on file.

The material sequenced was blood. The receptor was isolated from a girl between 10 and 17 years old with multiple sclerosis. This chain joins TRBV2 to TRBJ2-1; TRBD2 is a possible D gene, resting on 7 matching bases. The CDR3 sequence is CASSESAGALRDEQFF. The sequence in DNA is TGTGCCAGCAGTGAATCGGCGGGGGCCCTTAGGGATGAGCAGTTCTTC. Beyond the CDR3, the reference TRBV2 and TRBJ2-1 genes provide the residues; the full variable domain reads: EPEVTQTPSHQVTQMGQEVILRCVPISNHLYFYWYRQILGQKVEFLVSFYNNEISEKSEIFDDQFSVERPDGSNFTLKIRSTKLEDSAMYFCASSESAGALRDEQFFGPGTRLTVL.